This T cell receptor beta chain emerged from a study of CD8 T cells in Susac syndrome. This clonotype is a singleton in its sample. Antigen unknown. In contrast to the negatively isolated CD8+ and CD4+ T cells, TEMRA cells were FACS-enriched. RNA was extracted with the RNeasy kit, and a quantity of roughly 0.45 to 1 ug was reverse transcribed using random hexamers. A multiplex approach, immunoSEQ multiplex PCR, amplified TCR beta CDR3 across 54 Vbeta and 13 Jbeta. Using its own MiXCR run on the immunoSEQ multiplex PCR reads, TCRdb lists one record per CDR3 protein. The sample has around 200,000 distinct CDR3 sequences, approximately 95% seen once. Study-wide results and limits: The study acknowledged a relatively small number of individuals in its TCR sequencing and HLA analysis.

V lost 4 bases to trimming and J lost 7 bases, with 11 bases between them. The germline V gene has CDR1 LGHDT and CDR2 YNNKEL (reference sequence). The CDR3 is 13 amino acids. This clonotype originated in a human donor in good health. The source material was CD4+ T cells from PBMCs. This sequence joins TRBV3-1 and TRBJ1-5, with D uncertain. For the CDR3, the DNA is TGTGCCAGCAGCCGCTCCTTAATACAGCCCCAGCATTTT. Protein product: CASSRSLIQPQHF.